This T cell receptor (beta chain) was identified in a study of T cell responses to AZD1222 COVID-19 vaccine. Study-wide results and limits: Elevations in Spike-specific TCR breadth and depth followed administration of two AZD1222 doses. Spike-wide vaccine-associated CD4 TCRs dominated at 160-218 and 743-854. The donor cohort was predominantly white British with a female majority, and clonal diversity may have been underestimated.

This clone was found once. Its antigen remains unknown. Some clones are missing from TCRdb's copy, which holds only in-frame ones; the method was immunoSEQ multiplex PCR. The repertoire has around 150,000 clones, 90% to 95% of them found once; the top ten carry roughly 1.2%. V was pared by 5 bases and J by 6 bases, with 20 bases between. Germline loops: CDR1 LNHDA, CDR2 SQIVND (reference sequence). The CDR3 sequence is 16 residues long. The rearrangement joins TRBV19 to TRBJ1-5; perhaps TRBD1 as D (6 bases). Source: peripheral blood, taken 28 days after the second AZD1222 dose. The receptor was isolated from an adult who received the AZD1222 COVID-19 vaccine. The DNA of the CDR3 is TGTGCCAGTAGTTTCCGAACAGGGTTCAGCGCTCAGCCCCAGCATTTT. Protein: CASSFRTGFSAQPQHF.